The 11 T cell receptor beta chains below all came from one sample that was sequenced in a study of T cell changes during pregnancy in multiple sclerosis. Only in-frame clones appear in the TCRdb table, and some are missing; sequencing was by immunoSEQ multiplex PCR. Found here are roughly 80,000 clones, approximately 93% of them singletons; the top ten hold roughly 2.5%. The source was peripheral blood, collected in the second trimester of pregnancy. The source of these receptors is a female donor with multiple sclerosis, enrolled in a pregnancy study.

This chain links TRBV6-5 with TRBJ2-3, with TRBD2 matching 9 bases. CDR3 length: 15 residues. Germline assignment: CDR1 MNHEY and CDR2 SVGAGI. V lost 6 bases and J lost 2; bases outside the gene matches: 6. CDR3 coding DNA: TGTGCCAGCAGGAGCGGGGGGCTTCCCACAGATACGCAGTATTTT. Translation: CASRSGGLPTDTQYF.

This sequence joins TRBV19 and TRBJ1-4; 11 positions agree with TRBD1. Germline V gene lookup returns CDR1 LNHDA and CDR2 SQIVND (reference sequence). V shed 7 bases and J 10 bases; nucleotides not matched to a gene: 14. CDR3 length: 16 residues. The CDR3 here is CASNLAGQGAVRKLFF. Here the CDR3 DNA reads TGTGCCAGTAACCTAGCCGGACAGGGGGCCGTCAGAAAACTGTTTTTT.

V is TRBV4-2 and J is TRBJ2-5; TRBD2 aligns across 7 bases. The trim removed 0 bases at V and 2 bases at J, leaving 9 bases unmatched. This CDR3 comprises 17 residues. Germline V gene data show CDR1 as LGHNA and CDR2 as YNFKEQ. CDR3 sequence: CASSQDAGSGAQETQYF. The CDR3, as DNA: TGTGCCAGCAGCCAAGATGCGGGGAGCGGGGCGCAAGAGACCCAGTACTTC.

This rearrangement joins TRBV7-3 to TRBJ2-3; 12 bases are shared with TRBD2. Trimming took 4 bases from V and 6 from J; bases not matched to a gene: 5. The CDR3 sequence is 15 residues long. Germline V gene data show CDR1 as SGHTA and CDR2 as FQGTGA. As DNA, the CDR3 is TGTGCCAGCAGCTCTAGCGGGGGGGATTACGATACGCAGTATTTT. It yields the protein CASSSSGGDYDTQYF.

The V and J genes are TRBV7-3 and TRBJ2-2, with D possibly TRBD2 on 5 matching bases. The CDR3 runs to 14 residues. Trimming left V 5 bases short and J 7 bases short, with 14 bases between. Germline V gives CDR1 SGHTA, CDR2 FQGTGA. This chain's CDR3 is CASSPTRFGGELFF. The CDR3 nucleotides read TGTGCCAGCAGCCCAACTAGGTTCGGCGGGGAGCTGTTTTTT.

The V gene is TRBV25-1, the J gene TRBJ2-1; no clear D gene. The length of the CDR3 is 14 residues. Germline CDR1 MGHDK, CDR2 SYGVNS. V lost 4 bases and J 4 bases, leaving 11 bases between the germline ends. CDR3 in amino acids: CASSAYSIYNEQFF. CDR3 nucleotides: TGTGCCAGCAGTGCCTATTCAATTTACAATGAGCAGTTCTTC.

The gene calls are TRBV6-5 and TRBJ1-4, with D perhaps TRBD1 (6 bases). V shed 7 bases and J shed 8 bases, with 20 bases lying between them. Germline CDR1 is MNHEY and CDR2 is SVGAGI. CDR3 length: 15 amino acids. The CDR3 sequence: CASTKTRGLGEKLFF. Here the CDR3 DNA reads TGTGCCAGCACCAAAACCAGGGGCCTGGGGGAAAAACTGTTTTTT.

This chain joins TRBV29-1 and TRBJ1-4; 7 bases line up with TRBD1. The CDR3 extends over 14 amino acids. The junction had 2 bases not matched to a gene; V was cut back by 4 bases and J by 0 bases. Germline lookup yields CDR1 SQVTM and CDR2 ANQGSEA. As DNA, the CDR3 is TGCAGCGTTGCCAGGGGGTCAACTAATGAAAAACTGTTTTTT. It codes for CSVARGSTNEKLFF.

V gene TRBV11-2 combines with J gene TRBJ2-5; 12 nucleotides line up with TRBD2. CDR1 and CDR2 from the germline V gene are SGHAT and FQNNGV. Germline trimming cut 5 bases from V and 7 bases from J; bases unmatched to any gene: 14. This CDR3 contains 17 residues. CDR3 nucleotides: TGTGCCAGCAGCCCGACGCCTAGCGGGGGGGTCCTTGGGACCCAGTACTTC. This gives the protein CASSPTPSGGVLGTQYF.

The rearrangement uses TRBV19 and TRBJ1-1; D gene uncertain. The CDR3 has 12 residues. Germline V gives CDR1 LNHDA, CDR2 SQIVND (reference sequence). Between the trimmed V and J ends, which lost 5 bases and 7 bases, there was a span of 11 bases. CDR3 in DNA: TGTGCCAGTAGTGCAGCGAGTGGTGAAGCTTTCTTT. Its translation is CASSAASGEAFF. Complete variable domain (other parts from reference TRBV19 and TRBJ1-1): DGGITQSPKYLFRKEGQNVTLSCEQNLNHDAMYWYRQDPGQGLRLIYYSQIVNDFQKGDIAEGYSVSREKKESFPLTVTSAQKNPTAFYLCASSAASGEAFFGQGTRLTVV.

This chain uses TRBV4-1 with TRBJ2-1, with 8 bases lining up with TRBD2. Unmatched junction bases numbered 8, after V lost 1 base and J lost 9 bases. The CDR3 consists of 15 residues. The germline V gene has CDR1 MGHRA and CDR2 YSYEKL. The CDR3 here is CASSQVGGGPGEQFF. The CDR3 region has the DNA TGCGCCAGCAGCCAAGTTGGCGGGGGGCCCGGTGAGCAGTTCTTC.